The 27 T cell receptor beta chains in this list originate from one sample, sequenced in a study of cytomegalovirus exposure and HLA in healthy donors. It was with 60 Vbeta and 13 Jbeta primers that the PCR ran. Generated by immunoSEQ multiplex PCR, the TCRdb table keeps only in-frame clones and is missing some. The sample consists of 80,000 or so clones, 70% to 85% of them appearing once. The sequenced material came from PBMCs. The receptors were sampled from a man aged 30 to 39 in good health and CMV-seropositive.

The CDR3 loop reads CASSLRTGSEKLFF. CDR3 in DNA: TGTGCCAGCAGTCTCCGGACAGGGAGCGAAAAACTGTTTTTT. The chain combines TRBV28 with TRBJ1-4; TRBD1 aligns across 8 bases. CDR1 and CDR2 from the germline V gene are MDHEN and SYDVKM. Trimming at V came to 5 bases and at J to 8 bases, leaving 7 bases not matched to a gene. The CDR3 consists of 14 residues.

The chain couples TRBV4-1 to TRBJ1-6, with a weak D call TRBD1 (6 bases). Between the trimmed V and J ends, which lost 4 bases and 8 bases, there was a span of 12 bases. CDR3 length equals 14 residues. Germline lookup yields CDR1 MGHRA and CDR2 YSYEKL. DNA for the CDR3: TGCGCCAGCAGCCCTGCAGGGGCGCATTCACCCCTCCACTTT. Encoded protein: CASSPAGAHSPLHF.

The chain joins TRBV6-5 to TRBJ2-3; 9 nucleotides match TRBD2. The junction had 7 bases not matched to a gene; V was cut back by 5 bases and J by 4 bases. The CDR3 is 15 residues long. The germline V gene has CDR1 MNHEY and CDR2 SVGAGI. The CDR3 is CASSHLAGTSDTQYF. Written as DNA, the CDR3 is TGTGCCAGCAGTCACCTAGCGGGAACGTCAGATACGCAGTATTTT.

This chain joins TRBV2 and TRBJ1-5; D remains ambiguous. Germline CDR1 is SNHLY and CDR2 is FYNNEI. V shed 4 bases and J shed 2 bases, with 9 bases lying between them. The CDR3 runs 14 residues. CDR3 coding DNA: TGTGCCAGCAGTGGAGGAAGCGGCAATCAGCCCCAGCATTTT. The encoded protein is CASSGGSGNQPQHF.

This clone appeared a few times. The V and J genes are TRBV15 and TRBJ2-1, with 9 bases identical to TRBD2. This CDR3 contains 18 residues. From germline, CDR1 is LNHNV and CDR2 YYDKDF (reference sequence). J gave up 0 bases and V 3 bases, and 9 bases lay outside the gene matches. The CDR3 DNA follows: TGTGCCACCAGCAGTCGGGTAGCGGGGGCCAGCTCCTACAATGAGCAGTTCTTC. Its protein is CATSSRVAGASSYNEQFF.

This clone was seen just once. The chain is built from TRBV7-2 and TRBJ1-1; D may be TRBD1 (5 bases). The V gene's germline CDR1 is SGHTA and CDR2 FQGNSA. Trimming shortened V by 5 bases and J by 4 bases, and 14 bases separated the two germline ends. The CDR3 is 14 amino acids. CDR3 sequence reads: CASSPGPGGTEAFF. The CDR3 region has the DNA TGTGCCAGCAGCCCCGGTCCCGGGGGCACTGAAGCTTTCTTT.

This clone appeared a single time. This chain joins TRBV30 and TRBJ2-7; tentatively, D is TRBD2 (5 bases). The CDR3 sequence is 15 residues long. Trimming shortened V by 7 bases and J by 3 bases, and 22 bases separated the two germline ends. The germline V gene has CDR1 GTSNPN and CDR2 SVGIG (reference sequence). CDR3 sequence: CAYRGGARTLYEQYF. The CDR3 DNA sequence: TGTGCCTACCGAGGAGGAGCCCGAACCCTCTACGAGCAGTACTTC.

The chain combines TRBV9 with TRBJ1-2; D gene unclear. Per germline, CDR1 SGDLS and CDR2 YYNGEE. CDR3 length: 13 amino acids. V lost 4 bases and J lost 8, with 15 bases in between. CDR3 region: CASSPSGNSGYTF. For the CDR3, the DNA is TGTGCCAGCAGCCCCTCGGGGAACAGCGGCTACACCTTC.

The CDR3 region has the DNA TGTGCCAGCAGTCCCCCTCAAGCGAAGCTAATACGCACAGATACGCAGTATTTT. Translation: CASSPPQAKLIRTDTQYF. The V call is TRBV28, the J call TRBJ2-3; no firm D call. The germline gives CDR1 MDHEN, CDR2 SYDVKM. CDR3 length: 18 amino acids. Between the trimmed V and J ends, which lost 5 bases and 1 base, there was a span of 22 bases.

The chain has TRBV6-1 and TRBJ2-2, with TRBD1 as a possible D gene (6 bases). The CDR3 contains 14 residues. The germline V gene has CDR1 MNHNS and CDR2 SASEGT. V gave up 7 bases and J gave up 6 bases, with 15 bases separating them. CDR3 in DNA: TGTGCCAGCATGTACAGGGACCTTTCCGGGGAGCTGTTTTTT. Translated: CASMYRDLSGELFF.

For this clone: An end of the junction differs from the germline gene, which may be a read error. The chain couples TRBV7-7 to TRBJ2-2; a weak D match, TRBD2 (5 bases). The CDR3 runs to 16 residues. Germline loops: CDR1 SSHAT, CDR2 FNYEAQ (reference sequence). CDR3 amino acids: CASSLTGTLAAGELFF. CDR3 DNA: TGTGCTAGCAGCTTAACGGGAACATTAGCTGCCGGGGAGCTGTTTTTT.

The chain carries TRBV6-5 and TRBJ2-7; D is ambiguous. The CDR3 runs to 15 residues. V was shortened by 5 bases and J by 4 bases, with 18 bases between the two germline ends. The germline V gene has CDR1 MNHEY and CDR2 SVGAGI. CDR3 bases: TGTGCCAGCAGTCCAGGAAATTTACAGCTTTACGAGCAGTACTTC. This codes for CASSPGNLQLYEQYF.

The CDR3 protein is CAWSSSGANVLTF. DNA for the CDR3: TGTGCCTGGAGTTCTTCCGGGGCCAACGTCCTGACTTTC. This rearrangement joins TRBV30 to TRBJ2-6, with D uncertain. The germline CDR1 and CDR2 sequences are GTSNPN and SVGIG (reference sequence). The CDR3 is made up of 13 amino acids. V shed 2 bases and J shed 4 bases, with 6 bases lying between them.

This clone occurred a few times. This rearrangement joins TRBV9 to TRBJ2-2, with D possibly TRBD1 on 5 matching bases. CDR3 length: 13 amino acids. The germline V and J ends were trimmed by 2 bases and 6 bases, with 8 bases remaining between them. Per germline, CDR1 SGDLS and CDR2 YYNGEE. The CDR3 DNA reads TGTGCCAGCAGCGTCCAAGGGGCCGGGGAGCTGTTTTTT. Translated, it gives CASSVQGAGELFF. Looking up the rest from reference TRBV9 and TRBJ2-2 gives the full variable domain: DSGVTQTPKHLITATGQRVTLRCSPRSGDLSVYWYQQSLDQGLQFLIQYYNGEERAKGNILERFSAQQFPDLHSELNLSSLELGDSALYFCASSVQGAGELFFGEGSRLTVL.

The CDR3 sequence: CASSDRAIEQYF. The DNA for the CDR3 is TGTGCCAGCAGTGACAGGGCGATCGAGCAGTACTTC. The chain links TRBV2 to TRBJ2-7, with D possibly TRBD1 on 5 matching bases. Germline V gene sequence: CDR1 SNHLY, CDR2 FYNNEI. This CDR3 region has 12 residues. V was clipped by 3 bases and J by 6 bases, with 9 bases between them.

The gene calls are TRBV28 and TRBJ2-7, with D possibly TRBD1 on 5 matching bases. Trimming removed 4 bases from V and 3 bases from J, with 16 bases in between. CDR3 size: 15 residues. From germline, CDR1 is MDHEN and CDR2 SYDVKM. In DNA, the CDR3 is TGTGCCAGCAGTTCACCCCCCGACAGAAGCTACGAGCAGTACTTC. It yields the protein CASSSPPDRSYEQYF.

As DNA, the CDR3 is TGTGCCACACGACGGCTCGGGGGGACGCAGTATTTT. Residues: CATRRLGGTQYF. The V call is TRBV6-5, the J call TRBJ2-3, with 7 bases identical to TRBD2. Trimming took 10 bases from V and 9 from J; bases not matched to a gene: 10. The CDR3 is 12 amino acids. CDR1 and CDR2 (germline): MNHEY, SVGAGI.

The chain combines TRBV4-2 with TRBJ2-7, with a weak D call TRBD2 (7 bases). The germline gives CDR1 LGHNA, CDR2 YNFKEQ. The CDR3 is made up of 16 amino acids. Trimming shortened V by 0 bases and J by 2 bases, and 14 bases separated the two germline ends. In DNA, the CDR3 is TGTGCCAGCAGCCAAGAGTTGGAGGGGGGGGCCTACGAGCAGTACTTC. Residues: CASSQELEGGAYEQYF.

This CDR3 reads CASSQGWVRGDQETQYF. The CDR3 DNA follows: TGCGCCAGCAGCCAAGGATGGGTCAGGGGTGACCAAGAGACCCAGTACTTC. This sequence joins TRBV4-3 and TRBJ2-5, with D perhaps matching TRBD1 (6 bases). The CDR3 totals 17 residues. The V gene's germline CDR1 is LGHNA and CDR2 YSLEER. With 1 base removed from V and 0 bases from J, the gap between germline ends came to 15 bases.

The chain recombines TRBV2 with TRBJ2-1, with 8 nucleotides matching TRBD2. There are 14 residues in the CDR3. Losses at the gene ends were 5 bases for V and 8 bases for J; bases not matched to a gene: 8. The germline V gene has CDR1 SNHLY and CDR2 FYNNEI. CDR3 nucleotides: TGTGCCAGCAGTACGCGGACTAGCTGGGATGAGCAGTTCTTC. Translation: CASSTRTSWDEQFF.

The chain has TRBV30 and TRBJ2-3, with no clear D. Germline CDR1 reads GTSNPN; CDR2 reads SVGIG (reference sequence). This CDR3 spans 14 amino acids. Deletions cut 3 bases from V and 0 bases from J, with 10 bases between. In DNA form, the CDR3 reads TGTGCCTGGAGAAAACTCCATAGCACAGATACGCAGTATTTT. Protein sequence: CAWRKLHSTDTQYF.

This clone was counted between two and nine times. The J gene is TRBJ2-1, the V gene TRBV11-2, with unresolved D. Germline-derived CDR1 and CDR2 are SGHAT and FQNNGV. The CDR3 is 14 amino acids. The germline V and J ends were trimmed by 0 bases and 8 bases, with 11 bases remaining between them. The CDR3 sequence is CASSLEASWYEQFF. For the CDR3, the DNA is TGTGCCAGCAGCTTAGAGGCCAGTTGGTATGAGCAGTTCTTC.

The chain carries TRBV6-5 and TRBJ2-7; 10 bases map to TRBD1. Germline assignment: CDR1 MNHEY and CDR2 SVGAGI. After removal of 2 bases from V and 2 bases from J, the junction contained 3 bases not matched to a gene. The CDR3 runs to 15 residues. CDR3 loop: CASSYPGQGTYEQYF. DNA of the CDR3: TGTGCCAGCAGTTACCCGGGACAGGGGACCTACGAGCAGTACTTC.

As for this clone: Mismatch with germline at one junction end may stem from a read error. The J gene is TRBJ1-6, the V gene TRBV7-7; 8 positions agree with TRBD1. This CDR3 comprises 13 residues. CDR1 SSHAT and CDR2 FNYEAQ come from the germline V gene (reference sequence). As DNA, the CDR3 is TGTGCTAGCAGCTTGGACAGGGACTCACCCCTCCACTTT. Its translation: CASSLDRDSPLHF.

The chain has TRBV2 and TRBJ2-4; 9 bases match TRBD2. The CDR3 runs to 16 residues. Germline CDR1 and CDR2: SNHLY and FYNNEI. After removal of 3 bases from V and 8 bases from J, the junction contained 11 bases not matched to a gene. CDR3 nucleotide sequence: TGTGCCAGCAGTGAGGGAAGCGGGGGGCCCTCGGACATTCAGTACTTC. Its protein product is CASSEGSGGPSDIQYF.

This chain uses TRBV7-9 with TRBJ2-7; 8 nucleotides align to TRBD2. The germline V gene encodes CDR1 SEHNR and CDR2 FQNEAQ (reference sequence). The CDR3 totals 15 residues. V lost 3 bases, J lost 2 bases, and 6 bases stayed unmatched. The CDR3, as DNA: TGTGCCAGCAGCTTGGGGGCGGGGGGCCCCTACGAGCAGTACTTC. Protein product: CASSLGAGGPYEQYF.

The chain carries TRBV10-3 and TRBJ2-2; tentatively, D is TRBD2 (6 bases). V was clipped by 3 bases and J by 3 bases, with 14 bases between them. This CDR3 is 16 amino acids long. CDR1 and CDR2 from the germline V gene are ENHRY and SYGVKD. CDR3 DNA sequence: TGTGCCATCAGTGAAGGGGCTGGAGGGTACACCGGGGAGCTGTTTTTT. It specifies CAISEGAGGYTGELFF.